A single sample is the source of the 8 T cell receptor beta chains below, sequenced in a study of regulatory T cells in long-lasting Graves disease. Arm-PCR of CDR3 regions and iRepertoire HTBI primers were the basis on which TCR beta libraries were built. A single record per CDR3 protein comes from TCRdb applying MiXCR to the multiplex PCR reads. The data contain about 610,000 distinct CDR3 sequences, 15% to 20% of them singletons. Time point here: newly diagnosed GD, antithyroid drugs for less than 3 months. PBMC-extracted RNA yielded the TCR library. The same sample was also studied in work on T cells in Graves' hyperthyroidism and ophthalmopathy.

Sequences were derived from peripheral blood mononuclear cells (PBMCs), sampled at new diagnosis, from a patient treated with antithyroid drugs. These receptors were taken from a man younger than 35 with Graves disease.

Points on this clonotype: The conserved final phenylalanine or tryptophan is absent from the CDR3, which likely points to a read error. The chain employs TRBV14 and TRBJ2-5, with TRBD2 as a possible D gene (6 bases). Trimming stripped 8 bases from V and 5 bases from J, with 6 bases between. CDR3 length equals 10 residues. Germline loops: CDR1 SGHDN, CDR2 FVKESK. CDR3 amino acids: CASAGETQYL. The CDR3 DNA is TGTGCCAGCGCGGGGGAGACCCAGTACCTC.

This clonotype occurred many times. The V gene is TRBV2, the J gene TRBJ1-2; the D is unclear. The germline V gene encodes CDR1 SNHLY and CDR2 FYNNEI. This CDR3 is built from 12 residues. V dropped 6 bases and J dropped 3 bases, with 8 bases sitting between them. The DNA of the CDR3 is TGTGCCAGCAGCGCTCATGACTATGGCTACACCTTC. The encoded protein is CASSAHDYGYTF.

Points on this clonotype: Given a much more abundant clone one base away, this may be a read error. V usage is TRBV5-1 and J usage is TRBJ2-3; possibly TRBD1 or TRBD2 for D (5 bases each). CDR1 SGHRS and CDR2 YFSETQ come from the germline V gene. This CDR3 region has 14 residues. The DNA of the CDR3 is TGCGCCGGCAGCTTGGAATCATGGGGGGATACGCAGTATTTT. Its protein product is CAGSLESWGDTQYF.

The gene calls are TRBV12-3 or TRBV12-4 and TRBJ2-7; D unclear. Trimming pared 3 bases from V and 2 bases from J, leaving 5 bases between. CDR3 length equals 12 residues. The CDR3, as DNA: TGTGCCAGCAGTTTCGAACCCTACGAGCAGTACTTC. It yields the protein CASSFEPYEQYF.

The genes are TRBV4-2 and TRBJ2-1, with 13 bases aligning to TRBD2. The length of the CDR3 is 16 residues. The germline gives CDR1 LGHNA, CDR2 YNFKEQ. V lost 5 bases to trimming and J lost 7 bases; unmatched junction nucleotides: 8. The DNA of the CDR3 is TGTGCCAGCAGCGTACTCGGACTAGCGGGAGAAAATGAGCAGTTCTTC. This encodes CASSVLGLAGENEQFF.

The chain couples TRBV9 to TRBJ1-1, with D unresolved. The V end was cut by 1 base, the J end by 1 base, with 8 bases between. The CDR3 extends over 14 amino acids. Germline assignment: CDR1 SGDLS and CDR2 YYNGEE. The CDR3 DNA reads as TGTGCCAGCAGCGTAACCCCGGGGAACACTGAAGCTTTCTTT. This sequence encodes CASSVTPGNTEAFF.

Remarks on this clonotype: The junction shows a germline mismatch at one end, possibly a read error. This chain joins TRBV4-2 and TRBJ1-1; the match to TRBD1 covers 10 bases. The CDR3 is 16 amino acids. The germline gives CDR1 LGHNA, CDR2 YNFKEQ. CDR3 region: CASSHTGTGTGVEAFF. In DNA, the CDR3 is TGTGCCAGCAGCCATACCGGGACAGGGACAGGGGTTGAAGCTTTCTTC.

The chain combines TRBV11-3 with TRBJ2-1; 8 bases align to TRBD2. The J segment lost 5 bases and the V segment lost 1 base, leaving 4 bases of the junction unmatched. From germline, CDR1 is SGHNT and CDR2 YENEEA. The CDR3 covers 15 residues. The CDR3 DNA is TGTGCCAGCAGCTTAGTAAGCGGGAGAAACAATGAGCAGTTCTTC. This translates into CASSLVSGRNNEQFF.